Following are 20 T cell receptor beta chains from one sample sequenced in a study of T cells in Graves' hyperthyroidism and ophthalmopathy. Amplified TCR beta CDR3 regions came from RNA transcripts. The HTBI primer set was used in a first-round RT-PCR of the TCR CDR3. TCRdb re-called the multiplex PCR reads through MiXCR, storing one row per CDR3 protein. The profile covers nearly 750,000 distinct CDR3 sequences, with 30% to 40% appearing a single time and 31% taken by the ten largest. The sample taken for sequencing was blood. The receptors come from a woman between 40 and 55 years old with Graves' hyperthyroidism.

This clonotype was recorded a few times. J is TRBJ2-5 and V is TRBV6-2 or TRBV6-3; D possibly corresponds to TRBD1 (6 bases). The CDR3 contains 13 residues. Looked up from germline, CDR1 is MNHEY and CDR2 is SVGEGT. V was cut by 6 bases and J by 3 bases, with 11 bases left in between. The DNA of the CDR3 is TGTGCCAGCAGATGGACAGCCGAAGAGACCCAGTACTTC. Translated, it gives CASRWTAEETQYF.

The CDR3 sequence is CATQYARKTGSPLHF. In DNA, the CDR3 is TGTGCCACGCAATATGCCAGGAAAACGGGCTCACCCCTCCACTTT. This chain links TRBV6-5 with TRBJ1-6; no clear D. This CDR3 is built from 15 residues. The germline V gene has CDR1 MNHEY and CDR2 SVGAGI. Trimming took 10 bases from V and 10 from J, leaving 23 bases between them.

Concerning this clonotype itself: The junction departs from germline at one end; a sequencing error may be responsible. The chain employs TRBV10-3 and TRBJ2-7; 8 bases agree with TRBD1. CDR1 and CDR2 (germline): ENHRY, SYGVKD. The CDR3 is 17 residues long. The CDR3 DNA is TGTGCCAGCAGTCTACAGGGGGATCCTCCAAGCAGCTACGAGCAGTACTTC. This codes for CASSLQGDPPSSYEQYF.

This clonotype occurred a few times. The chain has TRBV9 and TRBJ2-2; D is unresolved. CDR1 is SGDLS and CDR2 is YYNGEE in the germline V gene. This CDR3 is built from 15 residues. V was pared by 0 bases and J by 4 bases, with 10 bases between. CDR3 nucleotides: TGTGCCAGCAGCGTAGGGACCGGCCCCACCGGGGAGCTGTTTTTT. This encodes CASSVGTGPTGELFF.

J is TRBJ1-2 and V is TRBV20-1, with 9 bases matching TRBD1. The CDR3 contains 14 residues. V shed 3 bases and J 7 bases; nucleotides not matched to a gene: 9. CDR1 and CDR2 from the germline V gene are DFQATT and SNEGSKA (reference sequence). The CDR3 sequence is CSARAREQGAGYTF. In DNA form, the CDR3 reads TGCAGTGCTAGGGCCCGAGAACAGGGGGCTGGCTACACCTTC.

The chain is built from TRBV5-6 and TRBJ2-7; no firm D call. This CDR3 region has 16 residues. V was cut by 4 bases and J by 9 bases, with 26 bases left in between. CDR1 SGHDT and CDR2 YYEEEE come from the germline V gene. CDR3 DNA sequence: TGTGCCAGCAGCCGGACCGGGTCTTTCACCCTTACGGGGCAGTACTTC. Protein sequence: CASSRTGSFTLTGQYF.

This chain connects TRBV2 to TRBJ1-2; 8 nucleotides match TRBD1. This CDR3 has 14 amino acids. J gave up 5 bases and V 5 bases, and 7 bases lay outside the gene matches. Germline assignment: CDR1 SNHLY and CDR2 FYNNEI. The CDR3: CASSLQGDRYGYTF. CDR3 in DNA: TGTGCCAGCAGTTTACAGGGGGACAGATATGGCTACACCTTC.

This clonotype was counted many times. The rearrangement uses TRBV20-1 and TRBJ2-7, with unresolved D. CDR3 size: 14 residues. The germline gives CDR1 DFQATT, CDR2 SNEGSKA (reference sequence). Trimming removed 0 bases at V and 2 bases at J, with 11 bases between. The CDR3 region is CSARDIVGPYEQYF. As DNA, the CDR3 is TGCAGTGCTAGAGATATCGTCGGACCCTACGAGCAGTACTTC.

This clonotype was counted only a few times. The CDR3 here is CAISGAATDTQYF. CDR3 nucleotides: TGTGCCATCAGTGGGGCAGCCACAGATACGCAGTATTTT. The chain joins TRBV10-3 to TRBJ2-3; D call uncertain. In germline, CDR1 is ENHRY, CDR2 SYGVKD. CDR3 length: 13 residues. V was cut by 4 bases and J by 2 bases, with 7 bases left in between.

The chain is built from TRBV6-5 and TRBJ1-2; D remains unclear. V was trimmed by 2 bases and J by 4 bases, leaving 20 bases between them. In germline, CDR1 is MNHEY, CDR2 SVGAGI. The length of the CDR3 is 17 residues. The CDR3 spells CASSYRVAEGVPYGYTF. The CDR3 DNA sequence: TGTGCCAGCAGTTACCGGGTTGCAGAGGGCGTCCCCTATGGCTACACCTTC.

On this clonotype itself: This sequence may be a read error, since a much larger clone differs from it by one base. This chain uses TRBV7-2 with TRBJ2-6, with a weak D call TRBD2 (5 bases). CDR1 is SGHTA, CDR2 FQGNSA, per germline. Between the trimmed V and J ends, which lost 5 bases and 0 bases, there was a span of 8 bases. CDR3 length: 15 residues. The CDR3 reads CTSSRLYSGANVLTF. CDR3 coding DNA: TGTACCAGCAGCCGACTATACTCTGGGGCCAACGTCCTGACTTTC.

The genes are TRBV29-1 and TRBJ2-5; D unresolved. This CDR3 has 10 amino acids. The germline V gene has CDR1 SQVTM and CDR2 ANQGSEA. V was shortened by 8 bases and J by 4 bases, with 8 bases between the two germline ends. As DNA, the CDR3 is TGCAGCTTAGATCGAGAGACCCAGTACTTC. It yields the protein CSLDRETQYF.

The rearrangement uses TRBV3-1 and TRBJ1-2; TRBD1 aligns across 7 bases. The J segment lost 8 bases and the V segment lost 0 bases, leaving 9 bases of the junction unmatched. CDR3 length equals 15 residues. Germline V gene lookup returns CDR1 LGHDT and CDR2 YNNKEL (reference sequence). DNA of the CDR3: TGTGCCAGCAGCCAAGATGTGACAGGGTCAGGCGGCTACACCTTC. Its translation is CASSQDVTGSGGYTF.

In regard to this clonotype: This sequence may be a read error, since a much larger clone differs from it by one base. The CDR3: CATGGNTGGAADGYTF. Written as DNA, the CDR3 is TGTGCCACCGGTGGAAATACAGGGGGCGCAGCAGATGGCTACACCTTC. The chain joins TRBV24-1 to TRBJ1-2; 9 bases match TRBD1. Germline V gene lookup returns CDR1 KGHDR and CDR2 SFDVKD. Trimming cost V 9 bases and J 6 bases; bases outside gene matches: 16. The CDR3 has 16 residues.

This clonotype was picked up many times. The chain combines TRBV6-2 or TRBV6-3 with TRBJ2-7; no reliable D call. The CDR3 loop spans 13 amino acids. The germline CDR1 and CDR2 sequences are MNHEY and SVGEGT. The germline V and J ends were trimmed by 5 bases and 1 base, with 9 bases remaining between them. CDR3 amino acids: CASSLRASYEQYF. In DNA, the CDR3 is TGTGCCAGCAGTCTGCGAGCTTCCTACGAGCAGTACTTC.

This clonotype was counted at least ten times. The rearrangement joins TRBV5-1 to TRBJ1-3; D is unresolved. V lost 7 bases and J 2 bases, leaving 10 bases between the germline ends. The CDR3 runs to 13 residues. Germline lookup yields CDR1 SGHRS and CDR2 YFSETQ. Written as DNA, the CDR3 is TGCGCCAGCCAACTAGGGACTGGAAACACCATATATTTT. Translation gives CASQLGTGNTIYF.

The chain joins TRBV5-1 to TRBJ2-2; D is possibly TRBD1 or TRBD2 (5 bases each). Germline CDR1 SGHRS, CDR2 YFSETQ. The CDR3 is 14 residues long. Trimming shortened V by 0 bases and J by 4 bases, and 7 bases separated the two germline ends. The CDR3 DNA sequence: TGCGCCAGCAGCTTGGTTGGGACCACCGGGGAGCTGTTTTTT. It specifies CASSLVGTTGELFF.

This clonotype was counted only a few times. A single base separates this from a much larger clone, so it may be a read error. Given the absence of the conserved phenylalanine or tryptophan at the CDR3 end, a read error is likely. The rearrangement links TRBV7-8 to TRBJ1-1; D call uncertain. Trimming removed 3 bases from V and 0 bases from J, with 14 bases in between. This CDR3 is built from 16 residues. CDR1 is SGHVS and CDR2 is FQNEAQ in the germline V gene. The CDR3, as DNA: TGTGCCAGCAGCTTCAGTTGGTGGCCGATGAACACTGAAGCTTTCCTT. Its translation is CASSFSWWPMNTEAFL.

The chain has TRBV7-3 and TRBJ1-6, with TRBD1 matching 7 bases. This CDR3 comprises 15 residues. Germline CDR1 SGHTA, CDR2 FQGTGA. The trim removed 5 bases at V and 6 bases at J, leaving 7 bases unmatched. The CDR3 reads CASSHRDRRNSPLHF. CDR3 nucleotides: TGTGCCAGCAGCCACCGGGACAGACGTAATTCACCCCTCCACTTT.

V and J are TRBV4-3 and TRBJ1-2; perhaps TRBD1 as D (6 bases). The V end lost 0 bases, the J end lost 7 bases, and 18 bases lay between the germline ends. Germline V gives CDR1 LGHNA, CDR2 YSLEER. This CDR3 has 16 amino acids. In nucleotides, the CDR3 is TGCGCCAGCAGCCAAGATCCCTCCGGGGGCCGGGGTGGCTACACCTTC. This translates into CASSQDPSGGRGGYTF.